This T cell receptor (beta chain) was retrieved from a study of monozygotic twins with inflammatory bowel disease. Regarding the study as a whole: Reduced clonotype sharing with other individuals was observed in IBD patients relative to healthy twins, especially with disease activity. Concordance status among twins (concordant versus discordant) showed no link to repertoire similarity, possibly from limited power.

The CDR3 extends over 17 amino acids. The germline V gene encodes CDR1 LGHDT and CDR2 YNNKEL (reference sequence). Regarding this clonotype: Its antigen is unidentified.

TCR libraries each used approximately 4,000 ng of total RNA. Every sample had its cDNA made across eight separate reactions. For each CDR3 protein, TCRdb gives one entry from its re-call of the 5' RACE reads, without DNA. The listing contains 190,000 or so distinct CDR3 sequences. This sequence originates from a human donor with ulcerative colitis or Crohn's disease, or a healthy co-twin of an affected twin (not recorded which). J is TRBJ1-2 and V is TRBV3-1; the TCRdb D gene call, TRBD1, has no DNA to confirm it. The sequenced material came from blood. The CDR3 reads CASSQLGTGQRNYGYTF.